This TCR beta chain was identified during a study of post-analysis software for immune sequencing data (dated by TCRdb to 2015 to 2017). Context from the whole study: The recorded disease courses included relapsing-remitting, secondary progressive and progressive-relapsing multiple sclerosis, and some patients had no subtype annotation. A subset of samples was prepared in parallel using single-end sample barcoding, then pooled and co-amplified after Illumina adapter ligation. The patient repertoires were set against about 12 previously published healthy control repertoires from donors whose ages ranged from roughly 6 to 25 years.

To prepare the library, PCR was applied. These reads were obtained on an Illumina HiSeq 2500. Unique molecular identifiers were incorporated into TCR beta cDNA libraries to reduce PCR and sequencing biases. Roughly 0.5 million cDNA molecules were obtained per 1 to 10 million input T cells, so each molecule approximated one T cell. Patient libraries were prepared and sequenced with the same protocol used for the earlier healthy control dataset. Samples belonging to the same batch were prepared together, multiplexed and sequenced on a shared HiSeq lane. In the source study's methods: Raw barcoded reads were processed with MIGEC, discarding single-read molecular identifier groups before consensus assembly and CDR3 extraction. Clonotype tables were post-analysed with VDJtools, and diversity was normalized by down-sampling all datasets to the smallest sample size. To correct batch-related cross-sample contamination, repertoire overlap clustering matched CDR3 amino acid sequences but not nucleotide sequences. In-frame beta chains were kept once TCRdb had trimmed the public reads at Q25 with fastp and called clones with MiXCR. Rows matching on CDR3 protein sequence are summarized as one entry with the most common DNA and genes. The V and J calls were not made by the authors but by TCRdb's processing. The sample includes hundreds of thousands of distinct CDR3 sequences, with roughly 47% observed a single time. 1.5% to 2% of the sample is in the top ten clones.

To demonstrate the VDJtools post-analysis software, the study profiled TCR beta repertoires from the peripheral blood of about a dozen young patients with multiple sclerosis. The multiple sclerosis patients were children and adolescents between roughly 6 and 17 years of age. The germline V gene provides CDR1 MNHEY and CDR2 SVGAGI. Trimming costs V 5 bases and J 4 bases, and their ends lie 11 bases apart. The CDR3 spans 13 residues, from the cysteine through the phenylalanine. Only the CDR3 portion is preserved as DNA: 39 bases, with reading frame beginning at the first base. Results the study describes overall, beyond this receptor: Significantly higher frequencies in patients than in controls were found for roughly 5 TRBV segments, including TRBV5-6, TRBV5-1 and TRBV20-1. Significantly lower normalized Chao1 diversity was found in multiple sclerosis patients than in controls, suggesting substantial peripheral T-cell clonal expansion. When samples were clustered directly using the F measure, samples prepared in the same batch co-clustered strongly, which prompted a batch-effect correction. The control group was slightly older than the multiple sclerosis patient group.

Note on this clonotype: Its specific antigen is unknown. No base-level quality is on record; no much larger clone is a single base apart.

Sequences were obtained from blood. The chain couples TRBV6-5 to TRBJ1-1; the D gene cannot be named for sure. The clonotype comes from a girl between 10 and 17 years old with multiple sclerosis. CDR3 loop: CASSRGVPTEAFF. The nucleotide sequence reads as follows: TGTGCCAGCAGTCGTGGGGTTCCCACTGAAGCTTTCTTT.